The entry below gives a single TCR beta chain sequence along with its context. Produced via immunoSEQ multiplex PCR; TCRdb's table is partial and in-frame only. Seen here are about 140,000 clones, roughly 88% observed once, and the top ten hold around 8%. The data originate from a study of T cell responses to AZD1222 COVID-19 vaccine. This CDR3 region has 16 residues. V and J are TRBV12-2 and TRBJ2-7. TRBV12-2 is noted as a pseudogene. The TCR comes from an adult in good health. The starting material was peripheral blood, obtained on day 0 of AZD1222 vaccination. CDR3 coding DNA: TGTGCAAGTCGCTTTAGGGTGACAGGCGGGACCTCCGAGCAGTACTTC. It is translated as CASRFRVTGGTSEQYF.